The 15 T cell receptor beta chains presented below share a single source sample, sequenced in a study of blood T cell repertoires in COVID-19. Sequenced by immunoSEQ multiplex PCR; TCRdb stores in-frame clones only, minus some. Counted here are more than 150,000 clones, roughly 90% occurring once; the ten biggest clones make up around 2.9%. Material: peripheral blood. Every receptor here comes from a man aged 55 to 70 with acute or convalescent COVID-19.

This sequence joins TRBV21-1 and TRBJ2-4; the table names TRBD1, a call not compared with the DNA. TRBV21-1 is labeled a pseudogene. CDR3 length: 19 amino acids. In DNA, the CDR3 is TGTGCCAGCAGCGAAGGGGCAGTCTTACGCAAGCTAGCCAAAAACATTCAGTACTTC. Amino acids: CASSEGAVLRKLAKNIQYF.

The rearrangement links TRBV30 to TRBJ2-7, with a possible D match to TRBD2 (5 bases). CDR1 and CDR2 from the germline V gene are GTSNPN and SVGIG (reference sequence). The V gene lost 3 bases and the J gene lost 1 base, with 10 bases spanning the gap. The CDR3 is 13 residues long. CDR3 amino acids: CAWRTTGSYEQYF. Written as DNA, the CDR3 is TGTGCCTGGAGGACCACGGGATCCTACGAGCAGTACTTC.

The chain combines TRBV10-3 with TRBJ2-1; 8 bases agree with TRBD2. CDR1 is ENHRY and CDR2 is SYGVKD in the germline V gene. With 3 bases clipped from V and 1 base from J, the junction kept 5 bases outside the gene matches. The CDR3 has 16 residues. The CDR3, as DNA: TGTGCCATCAGTGATGCGGGGGGTTTATCCTACAATGAGCAGTTCTTC. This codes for CAISDAGGLSYNEQFF.

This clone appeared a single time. The CDR3 loop is CASSSQLQGASEKLFF. DNA for the CDR3: TGTGCCAGCAGCTCCCAACTACAGGGGGCGAGTGAAAAACTGTTTTTT. The J gene is TRBJ1-4, the V gene TRBV11-2, with TRBD1 matching 9 bases. The CDR3 loop spans 16 amino acids. The germline gives CDR1 SGHAT, CDR2 FQNNGV. The trim removed 4 bases at V and 7 bases at J, leaving 10 bases unmatched.

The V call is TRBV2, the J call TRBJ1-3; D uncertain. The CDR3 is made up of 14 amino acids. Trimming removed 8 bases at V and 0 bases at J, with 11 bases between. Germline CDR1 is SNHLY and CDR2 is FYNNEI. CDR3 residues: CASAVLPSGNTIYF. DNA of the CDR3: TGTGCCAGCGCGGTTCTACCCTCTGGAAACACCATATATTTT. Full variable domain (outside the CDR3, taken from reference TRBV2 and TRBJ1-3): EPEVTQTPSHQVTQMGQEVILRCVPISNHLYFYWYRQILGQKVEFLVSFYNNEISEKSEIFDDQFSVERPDGSNFTLKIRSTKLEDSAMYFCASAVLPSGNTIYFGEGSWLTVV.

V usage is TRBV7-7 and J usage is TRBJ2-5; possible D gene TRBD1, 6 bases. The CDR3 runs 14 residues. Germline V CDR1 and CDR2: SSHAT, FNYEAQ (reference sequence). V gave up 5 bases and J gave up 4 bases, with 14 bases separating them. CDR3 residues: CASSHKGEGETQYF. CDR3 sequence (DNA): TGTGCCAGCAGCCATAAGGGGGAAGGAGAGACCCAGTACTTC.

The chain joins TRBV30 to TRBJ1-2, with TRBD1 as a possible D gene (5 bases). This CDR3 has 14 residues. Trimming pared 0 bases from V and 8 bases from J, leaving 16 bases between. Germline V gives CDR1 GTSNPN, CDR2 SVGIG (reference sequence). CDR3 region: CAWSVNRIRQGYTF. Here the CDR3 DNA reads TGTGCCTGGAGTGTAAACAGGATAAGACAAGGCTACACCTTC.

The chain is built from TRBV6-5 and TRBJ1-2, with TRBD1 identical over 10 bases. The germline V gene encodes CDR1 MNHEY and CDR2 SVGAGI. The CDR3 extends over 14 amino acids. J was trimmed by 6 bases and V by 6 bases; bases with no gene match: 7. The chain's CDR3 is CASSSRQGANGYTF. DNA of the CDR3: TGTGCCAGCAGCTCTAGACAGGGGGCGAATGGCTACACCTTC.

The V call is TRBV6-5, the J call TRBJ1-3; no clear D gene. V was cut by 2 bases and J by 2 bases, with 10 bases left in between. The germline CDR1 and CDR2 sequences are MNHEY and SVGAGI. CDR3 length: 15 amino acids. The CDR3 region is CASSYGGSTGNTIYF. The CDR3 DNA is TGTGCCAGCAGTTACGGAGGGTCCACTGGAAACACCATATATTTT.

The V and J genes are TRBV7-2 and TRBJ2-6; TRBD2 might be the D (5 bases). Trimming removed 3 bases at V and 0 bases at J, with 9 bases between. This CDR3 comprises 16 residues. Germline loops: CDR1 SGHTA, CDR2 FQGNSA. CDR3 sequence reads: CASSFPGISGANVLTF. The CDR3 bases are TGTGCCAGCAGCTTTCCCGGGATCTCTGGGGCCAACGTCCTGACTTTC. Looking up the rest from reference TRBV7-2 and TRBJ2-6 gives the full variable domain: GAGVSQSPSNKVTEKGKDVELRCDPISGHTALYWYRQSLGQGLEFLIYFQGNSAPDKSGLPSDRFSAERTGGSVSTLTIQRTQQEDSAVYLCASSFPGISGANVLTFGAGSRLTVL.

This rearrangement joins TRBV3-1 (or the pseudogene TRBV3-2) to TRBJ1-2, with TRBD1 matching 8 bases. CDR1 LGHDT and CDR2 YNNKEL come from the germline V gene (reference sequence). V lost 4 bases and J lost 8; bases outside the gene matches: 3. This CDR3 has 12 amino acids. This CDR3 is CASSRDRSGYTF. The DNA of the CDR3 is TGTGCCAGCAGCCGGGACAGGTCAGGCTACACCTTC.

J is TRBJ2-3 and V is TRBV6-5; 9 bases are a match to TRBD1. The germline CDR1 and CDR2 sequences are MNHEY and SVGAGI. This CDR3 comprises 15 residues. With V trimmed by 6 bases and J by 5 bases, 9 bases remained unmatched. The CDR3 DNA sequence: TGTGCCAGCAGACCGGGACAGGGAACTGGAGATACGCAGTATTTT. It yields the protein CASRPGQGTGDTQYF.

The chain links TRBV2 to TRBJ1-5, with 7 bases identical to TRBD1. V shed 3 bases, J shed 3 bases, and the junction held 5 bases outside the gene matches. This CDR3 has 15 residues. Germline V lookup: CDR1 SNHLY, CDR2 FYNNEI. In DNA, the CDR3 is TGTGCCAGCAGTGAGTCCGGGACAGACAATCAGCCCCAGCATTTT. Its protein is CASSESGTDNQPQHF.

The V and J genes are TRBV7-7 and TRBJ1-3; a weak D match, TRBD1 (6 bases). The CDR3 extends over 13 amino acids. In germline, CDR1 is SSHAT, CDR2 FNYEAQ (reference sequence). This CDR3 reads CASGPGGGNTIYF. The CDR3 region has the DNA TGTGCTAGCGGCCCGGGGGGCGGAAACACCATATATTTT.

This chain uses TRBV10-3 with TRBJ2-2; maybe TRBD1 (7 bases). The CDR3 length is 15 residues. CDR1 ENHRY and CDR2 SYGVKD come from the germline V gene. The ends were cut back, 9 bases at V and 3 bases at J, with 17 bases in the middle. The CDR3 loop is CAIASGGPDTGELFF. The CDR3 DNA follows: TGTGCCATAGCGTCAGGGGGGCCGGACACCGGGGAGCTGTTTTTT.